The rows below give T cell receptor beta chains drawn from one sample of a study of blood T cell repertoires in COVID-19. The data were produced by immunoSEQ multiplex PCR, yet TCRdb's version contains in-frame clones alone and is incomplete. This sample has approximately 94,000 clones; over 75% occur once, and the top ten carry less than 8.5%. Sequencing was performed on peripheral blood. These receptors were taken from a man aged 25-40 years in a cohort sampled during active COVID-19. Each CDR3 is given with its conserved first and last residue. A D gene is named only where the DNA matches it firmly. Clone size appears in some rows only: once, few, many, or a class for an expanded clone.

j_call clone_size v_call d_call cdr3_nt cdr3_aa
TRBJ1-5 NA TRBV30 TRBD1 TGTGCCTGGAGCTCAGGGGGCGATAGCAATCAGCCCCAGCATTTT CAWSSGGDSNQPQHF
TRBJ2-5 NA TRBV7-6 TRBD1 TGTGCCAGCAGCTTAAGACAGGGGTTAGAGGGAGAGACCCAGTACTTC CASSLRQGLEGETQYF
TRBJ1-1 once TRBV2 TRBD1 TGTGCCAGCGGGGGACAGGGGATATCGAACACTGAAGCTTTCTTT CASGGQGISNTEAFF
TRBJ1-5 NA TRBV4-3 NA TGCGCCAGCAGCCAACGTAGTAGCCAGCCCCAGCATTTT CASSQRSSQPQHF
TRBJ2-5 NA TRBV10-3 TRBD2 TGTGCCATCAGTTTGGCTAGCGGGGGCCAAGAGACCCAGTACTTC CAISLASGGQETQYF
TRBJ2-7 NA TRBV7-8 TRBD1 TGTGCCAGCAGACCACAAGTCCCGGGACAGGGGGCCTACGAGCAGTACTTC CASRPQVPGQGAYEQYF
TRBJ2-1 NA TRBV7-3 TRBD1 TGTGCCAGCAGCGCCGCCGGGACAGGGAAGTTTGAGCAGTTCTTC CASSAAGTGKFEQFF
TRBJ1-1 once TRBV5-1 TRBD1 TGCGCCAGCAGCTCCCAAGTTTTAGACAGGGCCTATGAAGCTTTCTTT CASSSQVLDRAYEAFF
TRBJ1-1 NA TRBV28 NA TGTGCCAGCAGGAACTTACTGGGGGGAGGGACTGAAGCTTTCTTT CASRNLLGGGTEAFF
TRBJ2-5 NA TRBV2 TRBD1 TGTGCCAGCAGTACAGGGGCCGGCCAAGAGACCCAGTACTTC CASSTGAGQETQYF
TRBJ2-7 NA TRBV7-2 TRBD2 TGTGCCAGCAGCTTATCTCGGACTAGCGTTTCTGGCTACGAGCAGTACTTC CASSLSRTSVSGYEQYF
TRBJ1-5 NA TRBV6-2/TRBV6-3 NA TGTGCCAGCAGCTTAGGGGGTAGCAATCAGCCCCAGCATTTT CASSLGGSNQPQHF
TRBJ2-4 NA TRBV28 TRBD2 TGTGCCAGCAGTCACATAGCGGGGAGCGAGTTC CASSHIAGSEF
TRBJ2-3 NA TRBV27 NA TGTGCCAGCAGTACAGGGTCAGATACGCAGTATTTT CASSTGSDTQYF